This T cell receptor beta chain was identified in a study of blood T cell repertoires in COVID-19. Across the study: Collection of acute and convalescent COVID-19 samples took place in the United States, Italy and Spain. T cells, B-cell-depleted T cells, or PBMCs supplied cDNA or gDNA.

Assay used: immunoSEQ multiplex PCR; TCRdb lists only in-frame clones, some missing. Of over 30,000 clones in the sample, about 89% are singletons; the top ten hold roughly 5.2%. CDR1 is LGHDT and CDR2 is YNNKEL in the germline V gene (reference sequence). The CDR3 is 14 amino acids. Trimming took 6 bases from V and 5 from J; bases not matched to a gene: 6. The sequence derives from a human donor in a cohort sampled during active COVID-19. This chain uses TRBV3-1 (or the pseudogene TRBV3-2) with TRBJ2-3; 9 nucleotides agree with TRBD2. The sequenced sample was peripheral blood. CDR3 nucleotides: TGTGCCAGCAGTGCTGTACTAGCGGGAGATACGCAGTATTTT. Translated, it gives CASSAVLAGDTQYF.